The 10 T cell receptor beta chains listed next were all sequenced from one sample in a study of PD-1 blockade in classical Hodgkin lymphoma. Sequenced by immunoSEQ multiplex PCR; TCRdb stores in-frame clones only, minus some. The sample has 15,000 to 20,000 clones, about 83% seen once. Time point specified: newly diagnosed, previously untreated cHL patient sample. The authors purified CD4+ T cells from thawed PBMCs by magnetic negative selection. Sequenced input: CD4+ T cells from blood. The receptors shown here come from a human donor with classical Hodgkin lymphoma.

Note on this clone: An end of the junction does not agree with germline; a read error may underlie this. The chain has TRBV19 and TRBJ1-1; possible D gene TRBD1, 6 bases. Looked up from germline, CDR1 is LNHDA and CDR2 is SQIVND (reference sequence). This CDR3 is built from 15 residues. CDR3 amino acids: CASSISTRGDTEAFF. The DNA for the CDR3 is TGTGCCAGTAGTATAAGTACCCGGGGGGACACAGAAGCTTTCTTT. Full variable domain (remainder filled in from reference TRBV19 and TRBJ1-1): DGGITQSPKYLFRKEGQNVTLSCEQNLNHDAMYWYRQDPGQGLRLIYYSQIVNDFQKGDIAEGYSVSREKKESFPLTVTSAQKNPTAFYLCASSISTRGDTEAFFGQGTRLTVV.

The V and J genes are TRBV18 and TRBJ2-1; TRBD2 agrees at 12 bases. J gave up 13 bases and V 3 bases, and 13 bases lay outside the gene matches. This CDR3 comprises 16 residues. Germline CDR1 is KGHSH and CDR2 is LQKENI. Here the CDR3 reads CASSPTSGSPPAIQFF. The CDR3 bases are TGTGCCAGCTCACCGACTAGCGGGAGTCCCCCCGCAATACAGTTCTTC.

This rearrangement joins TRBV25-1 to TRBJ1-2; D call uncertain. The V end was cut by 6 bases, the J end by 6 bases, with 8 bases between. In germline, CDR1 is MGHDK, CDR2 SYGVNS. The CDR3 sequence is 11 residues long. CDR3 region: CASRRGNGYTF. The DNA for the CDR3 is TGTGCCAGCAGGAGAGGGAATGGCTACACCTTC.

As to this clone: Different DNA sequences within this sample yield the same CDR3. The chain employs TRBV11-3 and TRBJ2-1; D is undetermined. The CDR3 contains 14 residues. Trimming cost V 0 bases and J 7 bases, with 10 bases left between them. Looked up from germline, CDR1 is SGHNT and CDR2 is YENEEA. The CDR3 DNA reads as TGTGCCAGCAGCTTAGACCCTCTTAGGAATGAGCAGTTCTTC. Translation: CASSLDPLRNEQFF.

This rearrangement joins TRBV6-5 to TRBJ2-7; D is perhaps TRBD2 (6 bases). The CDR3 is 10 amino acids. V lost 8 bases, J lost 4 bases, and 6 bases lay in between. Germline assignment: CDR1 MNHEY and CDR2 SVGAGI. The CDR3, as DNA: TGTGCCAGCGGGAGGTACGAGCAGTACTTC. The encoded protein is CASGRYEQYF.

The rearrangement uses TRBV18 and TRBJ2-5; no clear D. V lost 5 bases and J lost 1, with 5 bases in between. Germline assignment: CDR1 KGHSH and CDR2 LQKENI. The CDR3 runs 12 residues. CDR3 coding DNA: TGTGCCAGCTCAAGGTCCCAAGAGACCCAGTACTTC. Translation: CASSRSQETQYF.

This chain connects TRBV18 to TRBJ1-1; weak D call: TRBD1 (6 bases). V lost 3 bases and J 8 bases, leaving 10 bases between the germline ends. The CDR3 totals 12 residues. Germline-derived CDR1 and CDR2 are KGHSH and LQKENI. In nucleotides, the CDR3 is TGTGCCAGCTCACCGGACAGTAGAGAAGCTTTCTTT. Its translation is CASSPDSREAFF.

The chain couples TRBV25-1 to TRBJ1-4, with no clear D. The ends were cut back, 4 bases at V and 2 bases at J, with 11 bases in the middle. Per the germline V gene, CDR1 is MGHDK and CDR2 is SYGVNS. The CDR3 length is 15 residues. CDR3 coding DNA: TGTGCCAGCAGTGTGGGAGGGTTGACTAATGAAAAACTGTTTTTT. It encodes CASSVGGLTNEKLFF.

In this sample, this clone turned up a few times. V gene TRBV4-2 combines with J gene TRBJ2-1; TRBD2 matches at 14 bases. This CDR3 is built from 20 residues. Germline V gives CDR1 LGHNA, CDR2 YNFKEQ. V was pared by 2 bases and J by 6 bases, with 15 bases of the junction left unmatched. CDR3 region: CASSQLLGTSGGGIRNEQFF. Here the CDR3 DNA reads TGTGCCAGCAGCCAATTGTTAGGGACTAGCGGGGGAGGAATCCGCAATGAGCAGTTCTTC.

The CDR3 here is CASSFSEGRTDTQYF. The CDR3, as DNA: TGTGCCAGCAGCTTTTCCGAGGGGCGGACAGATACGCAGTATTTT. The rearrangement links TRBV11-2 to TRBJ2-3; D may correspond to TRBD1 or TRBD2 (5 bases each). This CDR3 is built from 15 residues. The germline V and J ends were trimmed by 3 bases and 3 bases, with 13 bases remaining between them. CDR1 and CDR2 from the germline V gene are SGHAT and FQNNGV.